The 13 T cell receptor beta chains below come from one sample, sequenced in a study of human T cells and chemical hapten exposure. Time point reported: pre-sensitization, week 0. Treatment in this sample: therapeutic diphenylcyclopropenone sensitization with weekly scalp DPC. TCRdb analysed the RACE reads with MiXCR anew, one entry per CDR3 protein. The sample includes 200,000 to 300,000 distinct CDR3 sequences, approximately 8.6% seen only once; the top ten take over 2%. This specimen consisted of whole blood, obtained in connection with sensitization to the hapten diphenylcyclopropenone (DPC). Every receptor here comes from a woman in her 40s with alopecia areata. Some clones in this sample may be carry-over from other donors' samples.

The V gene is TRBV20-1, the J gene TRBJ2-7, with TRBD2 matching 7 bases. The CDR3 has 13 amino acids. V shed 0 bases, J shed 5 bases, and the junction held 4 bases outside the gene matches. CDR1 DFQATT and CDR2 SNEGSKA come from the germline V gene (reference sequence). In DNA form, the CDR3 reads TGCAGTGCTAGAGACGGGACTACCCACGAGCAGTACTTC. Translated, it gives CSARDGTTHEQYF.

This clonotype occurred a few times. The genes are TRBV28 and TRBJ2-3; no definite D call. The CDR3 is 16 residues long. CDR1 and CDR2 (germline): MDHEN, SYDVKM. V lost 5 bases to trimming and J lost 2 bases, with 17 bases between them. Here the CDR3 reads CASSPPGRPFTDTQYF. Here the CDR3 DNA reads TGTGCCAGCAGTCCCCCCGGACGGCCATTCACAGATACGCAGTATTTT. Full variable domain (missing parts from reference TRBV28 and TRBJ2-3): DVKVTQSSRYLVKRTGEKVFLECVQDMDHENMFWYRQDPGLGLRLIYFSYDVKMKEKGDIPEGYSVSREKKERFSLILESASTNQTSMYLCASSPPGRPFTDTQYFGPGTRLTVL.

This CDR3 reads CSAREKSGSDTQYF. The CDR3 region has the DNA TGCAGTGCTAGAGAGAAATCGGGGTCAGATACGCAGTATTTT. V is TRBV20-1 and J is TRBJ2-3; weak D call: TRBD2 (5 bases). The V gene's germline CDR1 is DFQATT and CDR2 SNEGSKA (reference sequence). This CDR3 is built from 14 residues. V gave up 0 bases and J gave up 4 bases, with 11 bases separating them.

This clonotype came up many times. The chain combines TRBV2 with TRBJ1-5; D uncertain. Trimming took 7 bases from V and 7 from J, leaving 11 bases between them. The germline V gene has CDR1 SNHLY and CDR2 FYNNEI. This CDR3 has 12 residues. The chain's CDR3 is CASNHGGQPQHF. The CDR3 DNA is TGTGCCAGCAACCACGGCGGGCAGCCCCAGCATTTT.

A few counts support this clonotype. The J gene is TRBJ1-2, the V gene TRBV24-1, with TRBD1 matching 10 bases. CDR1 and CDR2 from the germline V gene are KGHDR and SFDVKD. CDR3 length: 13 residues. V lost 5 bases, J lost 8 bases, and 4 bases stayed unmatched. The CDR3: CATSGDRGGGYTF. For the CDR3, the DNA is TGTGCCACCAGTGGGGACAGGGGCGGCGGCTACACCTTC.

CDR3 in DNA: TGTGCCAGCAGTTGGGACCCCGCAGAGGCTAGCGCCACAGATACGCAGTATTTT. It translates to CASSWDPAEASATDTQYF. The V call is TRBV28, the J call TRBJ2-3, with D perhaps TRBD2 (6 bases). With 4 bases removed from V and 2 bases from J, the gap between germline ends came to 22 bases. Per the germline V gene, CDR1 is MDHEN and CDR2 is SYDVKM. This CDR3 region has 18 residues.

At least ten counts were recorded for this clonotype. This chain connects TRBV6-5 to TRBJ2-1, with a weak D call TRBD2 (5 bases). The germline gives CDR1 MNHEY, CDR2 SVGAGI. This CDR3 spans 13 amino acids. Trimming took off 2 bases at V and 10 bases at J, with 12 bases between the two ends. CDR3 amino acids: CASSYEAEGEQFF. Here the CDR3 DNA reads TGTGCCAGCAGTTACGAAGCGGAAGGGGAGCAGTTCTTC.

This clonotype was picked up a small number of times. The chain carries TRBV27 and TRBJ2-7; possible D gene TRBD2, 5 bases. V was clipped by 5 bases and J by 1 base, with 12 bases between them. The germline V gene encodes CDR1 MNHEY and CDR2 SMNVEV (reference sequence). This CDR3 comprises 14 residues. The CDR3 DNA follows: TGTGCCAGCAGTCTGGCTAGCCCGTCCTACGAGCAGTACTTC. It is translated as CASSLASPSYEQYF.

There are a few counts of this clonotype. The CDR3 DNA reads TGTGCCAGCAGCCAAAGGACAGGGGGCGACGGGGAGCTGTTTTTT. Its translation: CASSQRTGGDGELFF. The chain employs TRBV4-2 and TRBJ2-2, with 11 nucleotides matching TRBD1. The V segment lost 2 bases and the J segment 7 bases; nucleotides outside the gene matches: 3. Germline V gives CDR1 LGHNA, CDR2 YNFKEQ. CDR3 length: 15 residues.

This clonotype has just a few counts. The chain has TRBV7-6 and TRBJ2-7; weak D call: TRBD1 (6 bases). The ends were cut back, 1 base at V and 0 bases at J, with 19 bases in the middle. Germline assignment: CDR1 SGHVS and CDR2 FNYEAQ. The CDR3 contains 18 residues. CDR3 DNA: TGTGCCAGCAGCTTAGGGCCCTCCGCCCGGGACATCTCCTACGAGCAGTACTTC. This translates into CASSLGPSARDISYEQYF.

The chain uses TRBV7-2 and TRBJ1-1, with 9 bases matching TRBD1. The J segment lost 5 bases and the V segment lost 1 base, leaving 5 bases of the junction unmatched. Germline CDR1 is SGHTA and CDR2 is FQGNSA. The CDR3 contains 15 residues. CDR3 sequence reads: CASSLVTGGRTEAFF. In nucleotides, the CDR3 is TGTGCCAGCAGCTTAGTGACAGGGGGTCGGACTGAAGCTTTCTTT.

V is TRBV28 and J is TRBJ2-1; possible D gene TRBD2, 6 bases. V lost 4 bases and J 7 bases, leaving 14 bases between the germline ends. This CDR3 is built from 14 residues. The V gene's germline CDR1 is MDHEN and CDR2 SYDVKM. DNA for the CDR3: TGTGCCAGCAGTTGGCGGGGCGGGCGGAATGAGCAGTTCTTC. Encoded protein: CASSWRGGRNEQFF.

In its sample, this clonotype was seen a few times. CDR3 DNA sequence: TGTGCCAGCAGCCGCCGGGACTACTACGTCGCTACGCAGTATTTT. Its protein is CASSRRDYYVATQYF. The rearrangement links TRBV11-2 to TRBJ2-3; TRBD2 matches 7 bases. CDR3 length: 15 residues. CDR1 SGHAT and CDR2 FQNNGV come from the germline V gene. V shed 5 bases, J shed 8 bases, and the junction held 13 bases outside the gene matches.